This passage covers 26 T cell receptor beta chains from one sample sequenced in a study of T cells in Graves' hyperthyroidism and ophthalmopathy. Researchers amplified the TCR beta CDR3 regions from RNA transcripts. First-round RT-PCR of the TCR CDR3 relied on the HTBI primer set. TCRdb processed the multiplex PCR reads anew with MiXCR; each CDR3 protein has one entry. The top ten clones hold roughly 16% of a sample with 600,000 to 750,000 distinct CDR3 sequences, 15% to 20% of them seen once. The specimen was blood. Every receptor here comes from a man between 50 and 59 years old with Graves' hyperthyroidism.

This clonotype was observed many times. The chain is built from TRBV11-2 and TRBJ2-3; 14 positions agree with TRBD2. V was pared by 2 bases and J by 5 bases, with 6 bases of the junction left unmatched. Germline values: CDR1 SGHAT, CDR2 FQNNGV. The CDR3 length is 17 residues. CDR3: CASSLTSGTSGRDTQYF. CDR3 in DNA: TGTGCCAGCAGCTTAACATCCGGGACTAGCGGGAGAGATACGCAGTATTTT. The whole variable domain, remainder taken from reference TRBV11-2 and TRBJ2-3, is EAGVAQSPRYKIIEKRQSVAFWCNPISGHATLYWYQQILGQGPKLLIQFQNNGVVDDSQLPKDRFSAERLKGVDSTLKIQPAKLEDSAVYLCASSLTSGTSGRDTQYFGPGTRLTVL.

The gene calls are TRBV19 and TRBJ2-1; D is unclear. Trimming took 0 bases from V and 6 from J, leaving 6 bases between them. The CDR3 is 13 residues long. CDR1 is LNHDA and CDR2 is SQIVND in the germline V gene (reference sequence). The CDR3 sequence is CASSIDRVNEQFF. DNA of the CDR3: TGTGCCAGTAGTATAGATCGAGTCAATGAGCAGTTCTTC.

This clonotype was seen repeatedly, ten times or more. This sequence joins TRBV30 and TRBJ1-3, with D perhaps TRBD1 (5 bases). The CDR3 contains 14 residues. Deletions cut 7 bases from V and 1 base from J, with 14 bases between. Germline V gives CDR1 GTSNPN, CDR2 SVGIG (reference sequence). CDR3 bases: TGTGCCTACACAAAAGGGGTGTCTGGAAACACCATATATTTT. Protein: CAYTKGVSGNTIYF.

This clonotype was observed at least ten times. The DNA for the CDR3 is TGCACGGGAGGGGTCACAGATACGCAGTATTTT. This gives the protein CTGGVTDTQYF. The chain combines TRBV20-1 with TRBJ2-3, with 8 bases lining up with TRBD2. From germline, CDR1 is DFQATT and CDR2 SNEGSKA (reference sequence). CDR3 length: 11 residues.

The genes are TRBV6-2 or TRBV6-3 and TRBJ2-7; D might be TRBD1 or TRBD2, each matching 5 bases. The length of the CDR3 is 13 residues. The V gene's germline CDR1 is MNHEY and CDR2 SVGEGT. V was clipped by 1 base and J by 5 bases, with 9 bases between them. CDR3 sequence reads: CASSYFRDHEQYF. CDR3 in DNA: TGTGCCAGCAGTTACTTCCGGGACCACGAGCAGTACTTC.

This clonotype was observed a few times. The chain is built from TRBV4-3 and TRBJ2-7; 10 nucleotides line up with TRBD2. Germline V CDR1 and CDR2: LGHNA, YSLEER. V lost 5 bases and J lost 5; bases outside the gene matches: 9. The CDR3 runs to 15 residues. The CDR3 sequence: CASSYGLAEVDEQYF. Here the CDR3 DNA reads TGCGCCAGCAGCTACGGACTAGCGGAGGTCGACGAGCAGTACTTC.

This clonotype came up a few times. This chain's CDR3 is CASSRPVQGSTGELFF. CDR3 nucleotide sequence: TGTGCCAGCAGCCGTCCTGTACAGGGAAGCACCGGGGAGCTGTTTTTT. This rearrangement joins TRBV5-4 to TRBJ2-2; the D gene is possibly TRBD1 (6 bases). Germline CDR1 SGHNT, CDR2 YYREEE (reference sequence). The V gene lost 4 bases and the J gene lost 4 bases, with 17 bases spanning the gap. The CDR3 covers 16 residues. Complete variable domain (other parts from reference TRBV5-4 and TRBJ2-2): ETGVTQSPTHLIKTRGQQVTLRCSSQSGHNTVSWYQQALGQGPQFIFQYYREEENGRGNFPPRFSGLQFPNYSSELNVNALELDDSALYLCASSRPVQGSTGELFFGEGSRLTVL.

This clonotype appeared many times. V gene TRBV12-3 or TRBV12-4 combines with J gene TRBJ2-7; 7 bases are a match to TRBD1. The CDR3 length is 14 residues. With V trimmed by 7 bases and J by 6 bases, 12 bases remained unmatched. CDR3 bases: TGTGCCAGCAAGCGTACAGGGGTAAGCAGCGAGCAGTACTTC. Residues: CASKRTGVSSEQYF.

The table lists this clonotype with many counts. The chain combines TRBV2 with TRBJ1-4; D is unclear. Trimming took off 7 bases at V and 2 bases at J, with 14 bases between the two ends. From germline, CDR1 is SNHLY and CDR2 FYNNEI. The CDR3 has 15 amino acids. CDR3 DNA sequence: TGTGCCAGCACCAGTCCCTTTTTGACTAATGAAAAACTGTTTTTT. Translating it yields CASTSPFLTNEKLFF.

In this sample, this clonotype turned up many times. The chain uses TRBV15 and TRBJ2-1; a possible D gene is TRBD2 (5 bases). The V end lost 1 base, the J end lost 0 bases, and 10 bases lay between the germline ends. This CDR3 spans 16 amino acids. The germline V gene encodes CDR1 LNHNV and CDR2 YYDKDF (reference sequence). The CDR3 is CATSRGGQSSYNEQFF. In nucleotides, the CDR3 is TGTGCCACCAGCAGAGGCGGGCAGAGCTCCTACAATGAGCAGTTCTTC.

This clonotype showed up just a few times. The rearrangement links TRBV29-1 to TRBJ2-7, with D perhaps matching TRBD1 (6 bases). Trimming cost V 5 bases and J 2 bases, with 19 bases left between them. This CDR3 is 15 amino acids long. Germline V gives CDR1 SQVTM, CDR2 ANQGSEA. The CDR3 nucleotides are TGCAGCGTTCAAGGGGGTGGGGGCAACCCCTACGAGCAGTACTTC. It encodes CSVQGGGGNPYEQYF.

V usage is TRBV28 and J usage is TRBJ2-5; D might be TRBD1 (5 bases). The CDR3 totals 14 residues. Trimming removed 3 bases at V and 7 bases at J, with 15 bases between. Looked up from germline, CDR1 is MDHEN and CDR2 is SYDVKM. CDR3 region: CASSLGRLARTQYF. The CDR3 DNA reads as TGTGCCAGCAGTTTGGGGCGGCTGGCTCGGACCCAGTACTTC.

This clonotype was seen repeatedly, ten times or more. The chain has TRBV28 and TRBJ1-1, with a tentative D call TRBD1 (5 bases). CDR3 length: 13 residues. Between the trimmed V and J ends, which lost 7 bases and 3 bases, there was a span of 12 bases. Germline CDR1 is MDHEN and CDR2 is SYDVKM. The CDR3 sequence: CASTGVSDTEAFF. CDR3 DNA: TGTGCCAGCACGGGGGTATCAGACACTGAAGCTTTCTTT.

The CDR3 protein is CASSLKTSGITDTQYF. DNA for the CDR3: TGTGCCAGTAGTCTAAAGACTAGCGGGATTACAGATACGCAGTATTTT. The chain has TRBV19 and TRBJ2-3, with 11 bases fitting TRBD2. With V trimmed by 5 bases and J by 3 bases, 7 bases remained unmatched. In germline, CDR1 is LNHDA, CDR2 SQIVND (reference sequence). The CDR3 runs 16 residues.

There are many counts of this clonotype. This chain uses TRBV28 with TRBJ1-2; the D is unclear. The CDR3 extends over 16 amino acids. Germline CDR1 and CDR2: MDHEN and SYDVKM. The V end was cut by 5 bases, the J end by 0 bases, with 16 bases between. This CDR3 is CASSIGQAAANYGYTF. The CDR3 DNA follows: TGTGCCAGCAGTATTGGGCAGGCAGCAGCTAACTATGGCTACACCTTC.

This clonotype was observed at least ten times. The V call is TRBV6-1, the J call TRBJ1-5; TRBD1 matches 7 bases. CDR3 length: 15 residues. Germline lookup yields CDR1 MNHNS and CDR2 SASEGT. J gave up 5 bases and V 3 bases, and 7 bases lay outside the gene matches. This CDR3 reads CASSETGQFDQPQHF. The CDR3 DNA is TGTGCCAGCAGTGAGACGGGACAGTTTGATCAGCCCCAGCATTTT.

V and J are TRBV10-3 and TRBJ2-2, with 14 bases aligning to TRBD2. This CDR3 has 19 residues. Germline V gene sequence: CDR1 ENHRY, CDR2 SYGVKD. Unmatched junction bases numbered 8, after V lost 5 bases and J lost 0 bases. Written as DNA, the CDR3 is TGTGCCATCAGTACTTCCGGGACTAGCGGGAGATCGAACACCGGGGAGCTGTTTTTT. Amino acids: CAISTSGTSGRSNTGELFF.

J is TRBJ1-1 and V is TRBV28; TRBD1 agrees at 7 bases. CDR1 is MDHEN, CDR2 SYDVKM, per germline. The CDR3 spans 15 residues. J lost 11 bases, V lost 2 bases, and 14 bases had no gene match. The CDR3 protein is CASSLLSRDSGWAFF. The CDR3 DNA reads TGTGCCAGCAGTTTACTTTCCCGGGACAGTGGTTGGGCTTTCTTT.

Only one count was recorded for this clonotype. This could be a read error, since a much larger clone is one nucleotide away. The chain carries TRBV29-1 and TRBJ1-1, with TRBD1 as a possible D gene (5 bases). Germline CDR1 and CDR2: SQVTM and ANQGSEA. This CDR3 spans 13 amino acids. The CDR3 loop reads CGGVGEAYTEAFF. The DNA for the CDR3 is TGCGGCGGGGTGGGGGAGGCGTACACTGAAGCTTTCTTT.

This clonotype occurred many times. The chain couples TRBV20-1 to TRBJ2-3, with 14 nucleotides matching TRBD2. Germline V gene sequence: CDR1 DFQATT, CDR2 SNEGSKA (reference sequence). With 4 bases clipped from V and 4 bases from J, the junction kept 4 bases outside the gene matches. This CDR3 has 15 amino acids. The CDR3 nucleotides are TGCAGTGCTAAGGGACTAGCGGGAGTGGCAGATACGCAGTATTTT. Translating gives CSAKGLAGVADTQYF.

This clonotype was seen repeatedly, ten times or more. The chain uses TRBV2 and TRBJ1-4; D gene uncertain. Deletions cut 0 bases from V and 4 bases from J, with 12 bases between. The CDR3 covers 16 residues. Germline assignment: CDR1 SNHLY and CDR2 FYNNEI. DNA of the CDR3: TGTGCCAGCAGTGAAGCCATGAACGGAATTAATGAAAAACTGTTTTTT. Protein sequence: CASSEAMNGINEKLFF.

The chain has TRBV7-9 and TRBJ1-5, with D maybe TRBD1 (6 bases). V was cut by 3 bases and J by 0 bases, with 15 bases left in between. This CDR3 has 17 amino acids. Germline assignment: CDR1 SEHNR and CDR2 FQNEAQ (reference sequence). The CDR3 reads CASSLARGTHSNQPQHF. The CDR3 region has the DNA TGTGCCAGCAGCTTGGCTCGCGGGACACATAGCAATCAGCCCCAGCATTTT.

This clonotype has a handful of counts. The V call is TRBV28, the J call TRBJ2-1; the D is unclear. Trimming removed 3 bases from V and 9 bases from J, with 9 bases in between. The CDR3 runs to 12 residues. Germline values: CDR1 MDHEN, CDR2 SYDVKM. For the CDR3, the DNA is TGTGCCAGCAGTTTTATTGGCAGTGAGCAGTTCTTC. Protein sequence: CASSFIGSEQFF. Full variable domain (outside the CDR3, taken from reference TRBV28 and TRBJ2-1): DVKVTQSSRYLVKRTGEKVFLECVQDMDHENMFWYRQDPGLGLRLIYFSYDVKMKEKGDIPEGYSVSREKKERFSLILESASTNQTSMYLCASSFIGSEQFFGPGTRLTVL.

This clonotype was detected a few times. CDR3 coding DNA: TGCGCCAGCAGCCAGGACCGTGATAGCTCCTACGAGCAGTACTTC. Its translation: CASSQDRDSSYEQYF. The rearrangement uses TRBV4-3 and TRBJ2-7, with D unresolved. The CDR3 spans 15 residues. CDR1 and CDR2 (germline): LGHNA, YSLEER. V gave up 3 bases and J gave up 0 bases, with 12 bases separating them.

This clonotype was seen only once. The genes are TRBV9 and TRBJ1-5, with D uncertain. The germline V and J ends were trimmed by 4 bases and 2 bases, with 13 bases remaining between them. CDR3 length: 15 residues. CDR1 is SGDLS and CDR2 is YYNGEE in the germline V gene. CDR3 protein: CASSPGPPGNQPQHF. The DNA for the CDR3 is TGTGCCAGCAGCCCAGGCCCTCCAGGCAATCAGCCCCAGCATTTT.

At least ten counts were recorded for this clonotype. The V gene is TRBV6-6, the J gene TRBJ1-2; the D is unclear. Germline V gene sequence: CDR1 MNHNY, CDR2 SVGAGI (reference sequence). CDR3 length equals 14 residues. V shed 2 bases and J shed 7 bases, with 14 bases lying between them. The DNA of the CDR3 is TGTGCCAGCAGTTACCTTACGGGCGGCTCTGGCTACACCTTC. Translation: CASSYLTGGSGYTF.